This section outlines one T cell receptor beta chain sequence together with its context. Germline V gene lookup returns CDR1 SGHDT and CDR2 YYEEEE. V dropped 5 bases and J dropped 2; count of bases not matched to a gene: 4. The CDR3 is 14 amino acids. Generated by immunoSEQ multiplex PCR, the TCRdb table keeps only in-frame clones and is missing some. This table holds about 2.4 million clones, around nine tenths found once. These data are taken from a study of shared clonotypes between healthy human individuals. Sequenced input: naive CD4+ T cells sorted from blood. Subset specified: CD45RA+ positively selected. This clonotype originated in a man younger than 30 in good health. The J gene is TRBJ2-5, the V gene TRBV5-6; 9 nucleotides align to TRBD2. CDR3: CASRPAGGQETQYF. In nucleotides, the CDR3 is TGTGCCAGCAGGCCCGCGGGGGGGCAAGAGACCCAGTACTTC.